The 10 T cell receptor beta chains in this list originate from one sample, sequenced in a study of T-cell memory formation after mild COVID-19. TCRdb processed the 5' RACE reads anew with MiXCR; each CDR3 protein has one entry. The sample contains 450,000 to 650,000 distinct CDR3 sequences, about a fifth of which appear only once. The source material was PBMCs or a T cell subset sorted from them (not recorded which). Source of these receptors: an adult woman who had mild COVID-19 (a few samples of this study predate the infection). Cell type and time point are not known.

This clonotype was detected only a few times. The chain couples TRBV6-5 to TRBJ1-5; TRBD1 might be the D (6 bases). Trimming removed 6 bases from V and 1 base from J, with 19 bases in between. Germline CDR1 reads MNHEY; CDR2 reads SVGAGI. The CDR3 is 17 amino acids. CDR3 sequence (DNA): TGTGCCAGCAGCCCTTGGGGGATCAGGGGAAGCAATCAGCCCCAGCATTTT. Amino acids: CASSPWGIRGSNQPQHF.

This clonotype was recorded at least ten times. V and J are TRBV20-1 and TRBJ2-1, with TRBD2 identical over 9 bases. Germline V gives CDR1 DFQATT, CDR2 SNEGSKA (reference sequence). This CDR3 contains 16 residues. Trimming took 2 bases from V and 1 from J; bases not matched to a gene: 6. The CDR3 is CSARSLAGESYNEQFF. The CDR3 nucleotides read TGCAGTGCTAGAAGCTTAGCGGGAGAATCCTACAATGAGCAGTTCTTC.

About this clonotype: At one end the junction does not follow the germline gene, possibly because of a read error. This chain links TRBV2 with TRBJ2-7; D is uncertain. The CDR3 is 12 residues long. The germline V gene encodes CDR1 SNHLY and CDR2 FYNNEI. The chain's CDR3 is CASSPLTYEKYF. CDR3 sequence (DNA): TGTGCCAGCAGCCCCCTGACGTACGAGAAGTACTTC. Looking up the rest from reference TRBV2 and TRBJ2-7 gives the full variable domain: EPEVTQTPSHQVTQMGQEVILRCVPISNHLYFYWYRQILGQKVEFLVSFYNNEISEKSEIFDDQFSVERPDGSNFTLKIRSTKLEDSAMYFCASSPLTYEKYFGPGTRLTVT.

This chain uses TRBV24-1 with TRBJ2-1; 7 nucleotides match TRBD1. CDR3 length: 15 amino acids. From germline, CDR1 is KGHDR and CDR2 SFDVKD. V dropped 4 bases and J dropped 4; count of bases not matched to a gene: 6. CDR3 coding DNA: TGTGCCACCAGTGACGTGACAGGGTCTTACAATGAGCAGTTCTTC. Translating gives CATSDVTGSYNEQFF.

The genes are TRBV12-3 or TRBV12-4 and TRBJ2-7; D uncertain. V gave up 0 bases and J gave up 6 bases, with 9 bases separating them. CDR3 size: 13 residues. In nucleotides, the CDR3 is TGTGCCAGCAGTTTAGCCTCGCCGAGCGAGCAGTACTTC. This codes for CASSLASPSEQYF.

At least ten counts were recorded for this clonotype. J is TRBJ2-7 and V is TRBV20-1; tentatively, D is TRBD2 (6 bases). CDR3 length equals 17 residues. The V end was cut by 0 bases, the J end by 1 base, with 19 bases between. CDR1 is DFQATT and CDR2 is SNEGSKA in the germline V gene (reference sequence). CDR3: CSARDKPGLRISYEQYF. The CDR3 region has the DNA TGCAGTGCTAGAGATAAACCGGGACTTAGGATTTCCTACGAGCAGTACTTC.

The chain is built from TRBV21-1 and TRBJ2-7. TRBV21-1 is shown as a pseudogene. The CDR3 sequence is 11 residues long. The DNA for the CDR3 is TGTGCCAGCAGCAACCAAATCGAGCAGTACTTC. This gives the protein CASSNQIEQYF.

The CDR3 sequence: CATSARDGNYGYTF. The CDR3 DNA is TGTGCCACCAGTGCCAGGGACGGCAACTATGGCTACACCTTC. This chain links TRBV24-1 with TRBJ1-2; weak D call: TRBD1 (5 bases). CDR3 size: 14 residues. CDR1 is KGHDR and CDR2 is SFDVKD in the germline V gene. V was cut by 5 bases and J by 2 bases, with 11 bases left in between.

This sequence joins TRBV20-1 and TRBJ2-1, with TRBD1 as a possible D gene (7 bases). Germline assignment: CDR1 DFQATT and CDR2 SNEGSKA (reference sequence). The CDR3 length is 15 residues. Here the CDR3 DNA reads TGCAGCACCGCCAGGGGGGACTCTTTCGAGTATGAGCAGTTCTTC. Translation gives CSTARGDSFEYEQFF.

This clonotype showed up just a few times. V usage is TRBV9 and J usage is TRBJ1-2, with no clear D. Germline loops: CDR1 SGDLS, CDR2 YYNGEE. Deletions cut 3 bases from V and 0 bases from J, with 12 bases between. This CDR3 has 15 amino acids. The CDR3 loop is CASSGLDRSNYGYTF. In nucleotides, the CDR3 is TGTGCCAGCAGCGGACTGGACCGGTCTAACTATGGCTACACCTTC. The full variable domain, with the rest looked up from reference TRBV9 and TRBJ1-2, is DSGVTQTPKHLITATGQRVTLRCSPRSGDLSVYWYQQSLDQGLQFLIQYYNGEERAKGNILERFSAQQFPDLHSELNLSSLELGDSALYFCASSGLDRSNYGYTFGSGTRLTVV.